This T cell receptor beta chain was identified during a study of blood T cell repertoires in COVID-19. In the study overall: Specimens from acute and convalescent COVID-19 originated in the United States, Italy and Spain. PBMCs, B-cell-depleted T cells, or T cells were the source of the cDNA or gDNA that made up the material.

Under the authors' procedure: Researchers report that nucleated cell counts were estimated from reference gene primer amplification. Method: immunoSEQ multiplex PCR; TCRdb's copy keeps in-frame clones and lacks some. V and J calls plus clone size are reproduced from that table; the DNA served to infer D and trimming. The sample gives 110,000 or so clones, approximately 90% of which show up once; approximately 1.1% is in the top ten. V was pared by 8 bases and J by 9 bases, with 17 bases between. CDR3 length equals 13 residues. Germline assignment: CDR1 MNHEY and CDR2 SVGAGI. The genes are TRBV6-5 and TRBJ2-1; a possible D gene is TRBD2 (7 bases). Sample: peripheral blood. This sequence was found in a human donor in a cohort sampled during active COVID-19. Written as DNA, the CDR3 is TGTGCCAGCTCCGCCTGGGCGGGGGCTGAGCAGTTCTTC. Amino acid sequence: CASSAWAGAEQFF.